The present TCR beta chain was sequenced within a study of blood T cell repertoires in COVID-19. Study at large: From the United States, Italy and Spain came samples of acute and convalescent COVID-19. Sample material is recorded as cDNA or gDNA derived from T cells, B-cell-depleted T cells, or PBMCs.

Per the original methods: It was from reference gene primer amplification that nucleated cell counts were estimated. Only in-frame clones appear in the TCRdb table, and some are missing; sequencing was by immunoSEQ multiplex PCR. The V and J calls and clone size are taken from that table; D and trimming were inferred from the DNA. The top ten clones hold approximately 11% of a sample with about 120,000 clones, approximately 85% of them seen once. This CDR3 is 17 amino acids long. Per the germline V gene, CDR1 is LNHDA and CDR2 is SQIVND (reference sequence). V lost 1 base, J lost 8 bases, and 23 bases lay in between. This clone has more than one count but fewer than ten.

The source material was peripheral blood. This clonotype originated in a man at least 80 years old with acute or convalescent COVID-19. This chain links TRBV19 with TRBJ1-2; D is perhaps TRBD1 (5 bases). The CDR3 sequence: CASSIAGTSGAVRGYTF. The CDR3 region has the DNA TGTGCCAGTAGTATAGCGGGGACTTCTGGGGCTGTTCGCGGCTACACCTTC.